Here is one TCR beta chain with its context. What it recognizes is unknown. Primers included in the PCR were 60 Vbeta and 13 Jbeta primers. Measured with immunoSEQ multiplex PCR; TCRdb has only the in-frame clones, and not every one. The profile shows about 190,000 clones, roughly 90% of them singletons. V shed 0 bases and J shed 0 bases, with 10 bases lying between them. The CDR3 extends over 16 amino acids. Germline CDR1 and CDR2: SGDLS and YYNGEE. The data derive from a study of cytomegalovirus exposure and HLA in healthy donors. Overall study: Among roughly 180 million T cells, an earlier analysis found roughly 120 million unique TCR beta sequences. Broader study findings: Presence/absence analysis assumed near-uniform sequencing depth across donors.

This receptor was obtained from a boy under 10 years old in good health and CMV-seronegative. V usage is TRBV9 and J usage is TRBJ1-5, with D tentatively TRBD1 (5 bases). Specimen: PBMCs. This chain's CDR3 is CASSVGSGASNQPQHF. DNA for the CDR3: TGTGCCAGCAGCGTAGGTTCTGGGGCTAGCAATCAGCCCCAGCATTTT.